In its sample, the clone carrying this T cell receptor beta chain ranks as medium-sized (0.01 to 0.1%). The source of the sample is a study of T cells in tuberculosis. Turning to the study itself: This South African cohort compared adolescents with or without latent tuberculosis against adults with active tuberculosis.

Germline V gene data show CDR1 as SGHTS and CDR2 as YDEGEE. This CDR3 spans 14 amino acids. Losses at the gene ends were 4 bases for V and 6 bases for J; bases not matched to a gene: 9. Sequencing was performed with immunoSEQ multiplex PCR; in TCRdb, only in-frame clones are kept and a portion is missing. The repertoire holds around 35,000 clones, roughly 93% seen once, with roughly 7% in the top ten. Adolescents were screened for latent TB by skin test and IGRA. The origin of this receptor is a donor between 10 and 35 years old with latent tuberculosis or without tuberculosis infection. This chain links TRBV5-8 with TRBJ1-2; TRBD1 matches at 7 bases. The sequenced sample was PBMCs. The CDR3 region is CASSQRGHIDGYTF. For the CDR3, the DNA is TGTGCCAGCAGCCAGAGGGGGCATATAGATGGCTACACCTTC.